This TCR beta chain stems from a study of cytomegalovirus exposure and HLA in healthy donors. Broader study findings: Later work associated roughly 17,000 TCR beta sequences with HLA alleles at 0.05 false discovery rate. Later, TCR association rates were found to vary by HLA locus, highest for DRB1 and lowest for HLA-C. The authors reported that TCR beta sequences could predict HLA-A and HLA-B alleles. These predictions were accurate for most subjects in the first cohort.

13 Jbeta primers and 60 Vbeta primers were used for the PCR. Clones were sequenced by immunoSEQ multiplex PCR, and TCRdb holds only the in-frame ones, with some missing. The sample holds more than 65,000 clones; around 74% are singletons and the top ten take around 10%. Comments on this clone: Its specificity is not known.

With V trimmed by 1 base and J by 1 base, 5 bases remained unmatched. The germline V gene has CDR1 LNHDA and CDR2 SQIVND (reference sequence). CDR3 length equals 16 residues. Source material: PBMCs. The TCR sequence derives from a woman aged 55-69 years in good health and CMV-seropositive. V and J are TRBV19 and TRBJ1-1; 8 nucleotides agree with TRBD1. CDR3: CASSIAPDRENTEAFF. CDR3 coding DNA: TGTGCCAGTAGTATAGCCCCGGACAGGGAGAACACTGAAGCTTTCTTT. The full variable domain, completed using reference TRBV19 and TRBJ1-1, is DGGITQSPKYLFRKEGQNVTLSCEQNLNHDAMYWYRQDPGQGLRLIYYSQIVNDFQKGDIAEGYSVSREKKESFPLTVTSAQKNPTAFYLCASSIAPDRENTEAFFGQGTRLTVV.